This is a list of T cell receptor beta chains from one sample in a study of blood T cell repertoires in COVID-19. Using immunoSEQ multiplex PCR, the repertoire was profiled, and TCRdb retains in-frame clones only, with some absent. This repertoire shows over 120,000 clones, about 90% found once; its top ten account for roughly 1.5%. Sequences were obtained from peripheral blood. The receptors were sampled from a woman between 45 and 60 years old with acute or convalescent COVID-19. Both conserved end residues are part of each CDR3. Fields, in order: clone size, D gene, V gene, CDR3 length, J gene, CDR3 DNA, CDR3 protein. D genes are given only for firm matches. The listing skips clone size in some rows; elsewhere it reads once, few, many or a size class.

>-|-|TRBV6-5|14|TRBJ1-2
TGTGCCAGCAGCTCCTTTCAGGCGGGCTATGGCTACACCTTC
CASSSFQAGYGYTF
>-|TRBD1|TRBV11-2|16|TRBJ2-5
TGTGCCAGCAGCTTAACCCTGACAGGGTGGCAAGAGACCCAGTACTTC
CASSLTLTGWQETQYF
>-|-|TRBV14|15|TRBJ2-3
TGTGCCAGCAGCCGGCGAGGCGGGTCCCCAGATACGCAGTATTTT
CASSRRGGSPDTQYF
>-|-|TRBV30|14|TRBJ1-6
TGTGCCTGGAGTGTGAGCTCCTATAATTCACCCCTCCACTTT
CAWSVSSYNSPLHF
>-|TRBD1|TRBV19|16|TRBJ1-3
TGTGCCAGTAGAGAGGAAGGGACAGGAACTGGAAACACCATATATTTT
CASREEGTGTGNTIYF
>-|-|TRBV7-9|14|TRBJ2-5
TGTGCCAGCAGCCATTACAGGTCACACGAGACCCAGTACTTC
CASSHYRSHETQYF
>few|-|TRBV18|13|TRBJ2-7
TGTGCCAGCTCTCCCGAATACAACTACGAGCAGTACTTC
CASSPEYNYEQYF
>once|TRBD1|TRBV5-1|14|TRBJ1-2
TGCGCCAGCAGCTGGGGACAGGGGGCCTATGGCTACACCTTC
CASSWGQGAYGYTF
>-|TRBD1|TRBV4-1|16|TRBJ2-3
TGCGCCAGCAGCCAGGACAGGGGAATGGGCACAGATACGCAGTATTTT
CASSQDRGMGTDTQYF
>-|TRBD2|TRBV4-1|16|TRBJ2-7
TGCGCCAGCAGCCCTACCGGGACTAGCGGGACCTACGAGCAGTACTTC
CASSPTGTSGTYEQYF
>-|-|TRBV5-6|16|TRBJ1-1
TGTGCCAGCAGCCCTTTGGCTAGGGGACAGAACACTGAAGCTTTCTTT
CASSPLARGQNTEAFF
>-|-|TRBV21-1|14|TRBJ1-1
TGTGCCAGCAGCAAAGCGGCCGGGGACACTGAAGCTTTCTTT
CASSKAAGDTEAFF
>once|TRBD1|TRBV30|14|TRBJ1-1
TGTGCCTGGAGTGTCGGACAGGGGAACACTGAAGCTTTCTTT
CAWSVGQGNTEAFF
>-|-|TRBV9|17|TRBJ2-1
TGTGCCAGCAGCGTAGGTAACACGGACAGTCCCTACAATGAGCAGTTCTTC
CASSVGNTDSPYNEQFF
>-|-|TRBV4-2|15|TRBJ1-2
TGTGCCAGCAGCCAAGACAGGACTGCTAACTATGGCTACACCTTC
CASSQDRTANYGYTF
>-|TRBD1|TRBV4-1|15|TRBJ1-2
TGCGCCAGCAGCCAAGTCCTGACAGGGCCCTATGGCTACACCTTC
CASSQVLTGPYGYTF
>-|TRBD2|TRBV6-2/TRBV6-3|15|TRBJ2-5
TGTGCCAGCAGTTACCGGACTAGGGAGGGGGAGACCCAGTACTTC
CASSYRTREGETQYF
>once|-|TRBV7-9|15|TRBJ1-3
TGTGCCAGCAGCCTTGCTCTAACAGCTGGAAACACCATATATTTT
CASSLALTAGNTIYF
>-|-|TRBV19|14|TRBJ2-5
TGTGCCAGTAGTATTACGGACAGCCAAGAGACCCAGTACTTC
CASSITDSQETQYF
>few|-|TRBV25-1|12|TRBJ2-7
TGTGCCAGCAGTCCCCGAGGTGGTGAGCAGTACTTC
CASSPRGGEQYF
>-|TRBD1|TRBV13|13|TRBJ2-7
TGTGCCAGCAGCCGGGACAGCTCCTACGAGCAGTACTTC
CASSRDSSYEQYF
>-|-|TRBV9|14|TRBJ2-5
TGTGCCAGCAGCGGATCGAACAGGGACCCGACCCAGTACTTC
CASSGSNRDPTQYF
>-|-|TRBV18|14|TRBJ2-7
TGTGCCAGCTCCTTTACAGGGCAGAGCTACGAGCAGTACTTC
CASSFTGQSYEQYF
>-|TRBD2|TRBV7-2|14|TRBJ2-5
TGTGCCAGCAGCTTAGAAGCGGGACAAGAGACCCAGTACTTC
CASSLEAGQETQYF
>few|TRBD1|TRBV19|15|TRBJ1-2
TGTGCCAGTAGCCCCAGGACAGGGGCGGACTATGGCTACACCTTC
CASSPRTGADYGYTF
>-|TRBD1|TRBV6-6|15|TRBJ2-5
TGTGCCAGCAGTTACTCGGGACAGGGAGAAGAGACCCAGTACTTC
CASSYSGQGEETQYF
>-|-|TRBV7-9|14|TRBJ1-2
TGTGCCAGCAGCTTAGAACAGGGTACGAGCGGCTACACCTTC
CASSLEQGTSGYTF
>-|TRBD2|TRBV7-2|14|TRBJ2-5
TGTGCCAGCGCCCCACGGGGGGGTGTGGAGACCCAGTACTTC
CASAPRGGVETQYF
>-|TRBD1|TRBV6-5|15|TRBJ1-1
TGTGCCAGCATGACGATGGGCAGGGGGAGTTCTGAAGCTTTCTTT
CASMTMGRGSSEAFF
>-|-|TRBV6-6|13|TRBJ1-5
TGTGCCAGCAGTCAGGAGTCTTATCAGCCCCAGCATTTT
CASSQESYQPQHF
>-|-|TRBV5-8|15|TRBJ1-1
TGTGCCAGCAGAGGCGGAGGGTCCGGGGACACTGAAGCTTTCTTT
CASRGGGSGDTEAFF
>-|-|TRBV6-5|15|TRBJ2-7
TGTGCCAGCAGTTACGGGTTTTCTAGCTCCTACGAGCAGTACTTC
CASSYGFSSSYEQYF
>-|TRBD1|TRBV3-1/TRBV3-2|14|TRBJ1-2
TGTGCCAGCACCGCCAATGAGGGGGCCGGGGGCTACACCTTC
CASTANEGAGGYTF
>once|-|TRBV7-9|15|TRBJ1-5
TGTGCCAGCAGCTTAGACAGAACTAGCAATCAGCCCCAGCATTTT
CASSLDRTSNQPQHF
>-|-|TRBV21-1|13|TRBJ2-7
TGTGCCAGCAGTATGACAGGCTCCTACGAGCAGTACTTC
CASSMTGSYEQYF